This T cell receptor beta chain is from a study of human T cells and chemical hapten exposure. CDR3 length: 15 residues. Time point denoted: patch test 2, 6 weeks after DPC sensitization. Treatment given: therapeutic diphenylcyclopropenone sensitization with weekly scalp DPC. Each donor was an alopecia patient between 18 and 70 years of age who qualified for DPC. Attachment of unique molecular identifiers to individual cDNA molecules was performed in the library. Each CDR3 protein gets one entry after TCRdb re-called the RACE reads with MiXCR. The sample includes just over 350,000 distinct CDR3 sequences, under 6.5% of them seen just once. This clonotype has a count of ten or more.

The sequence was collected from a woman under 30 with alopecia areata. Some clones in this sample may be carry-over from other donors' samples. The V call is TRBV21-1, the J call TRBJ2-7; TRBD2, the D gene given by the table, was not confirmed from the DNA. TRBV21-1 is listed as a pseudogene. The sample here was whole blood, taken in connection with sensitization to the hapten diphenylcyclopropenone (DPC). Here the CDR3 DNA reads TGTGCCAGCAGCGGTCAGCGGGGGGCCACCTACGAGCAGTACTTC. Its protein is CASSGQRGATYEQYF.